This TCR beta chain stems from a study of blood T cell repertoires in COVID-19. At the level of the study: Sites in the United States, Italy and Spain provided acute and convalescent COVID-19 samples. The analysed material was cDNA or gDNA that came from T cells, B-cell-depleted T cells, or PBMCs.

In the original processing: Amplification from reference gene primers served as the basis for estimated nucleated cell counts. Produced via immunoSEQ multiplex PCR; TCRdb's table is partial and in-frame only. The DNA was the basis for D and trimming; V, J and clone size are from that table. The table shows 70,000 to 90,000 clones, with roughly 80% occurring only once. CDR1 is SGHRS and CDR2 is YFSETQ in the germline V gene. V shed 0 bases, J shed 0 bases, and the junction held 2 bases outside the gene matches. The CDR3 has 16 residues. The receptor was derived from a woman aged 55-70 years with acute or convalescent COVID-19. The specimen was peripheral blood. The chain is built from TRBV5-1 and TRBJ1-1; 10 bases fit TRBD1. The CDR3 sequence: CASSLGQGAMNTEAFF. The CDR3 coding sequence is TGCGCCAGCAGCTTGGGACAGGGGGCCATGAACACTGAAGCTTTCTTT.